These 24 T cell receptor beta chains were sequenced from one sample in a study of blood T cell repertoires in COVID-19. Using immunoSEQ multiplex PCR, the repertoire was profiled, and TCRdb retains in-frame clones only, with some absent. The sample includes 300,000 to 350,000 clones, over 90% of them seen just once. The sequencing sample was made of PBMCs or T cells enriched from blood (not recorded which). These receptors came from a woman in her thirties who had been exposed to COVID-19.

The genes are TRBV2 and TRBJ2-2; D is ambiguous. The CDR3 spans 14 residues. Trimming removed 2 bases from V and 4 bases from J, with 8 bases in between. Germline V lookup: CDR1 SNHLY, CDR2 FYNNEI. The chain's CDR3 is CASSERPGTGELFF. Written as DNA, the CDR3 is TGTGCCAGCAGTGAAAGACCAGGCACCGGGGAGCTGTTTTTT.

V is TRBV24-1 and J is TRBJ1-5; 10 positions agree with TRBD1. The CDR3 is made up of 16 amino acids. The ends lost 3 bases at V and 0 bases at J; junction bases unmatched: 1. CDR1 and CDR2 from the germline V gene are KGHDR and SFDVKD. CDR3 in DNA: TGTGCCACCAGTGATGGGACAGGGGATAGCAATCAGCCCCAGCATTTT. Translating it yields CATSDGTGDSNQPQHF.

V usage is TRBV3-1 (or the pseudogene TRBV3-2) and J usage is TRBJ2-4; 10 nucleotides align to TRBD2. J was trimmed by 1 base and V by 4 bases; bases with no gene match: 7. Germline CDR1 LGHDT, CDR2 YNNKEL (reference sequence). The CDR3 has 17 residues. The CDR3 DNA is TGTGCCAGCAGCCTGTTAGCGGGGGGCGGGGCCAAAAACATTCAGTACTTC. It is translated as CASSLLAGGGAKNIQYF.

The chain combines TRBV5-1 with TRBJ1-6; D may be TRBD1 (5 bases). This CDR3 has 14 residues. Per the germline V gene, CDR1 is SGHRS and CDR2 is YFSETQ. Trimming pared 3 bases from V and 10 bases from J, leaving 14 bases between. The CDR3 sequence is CASSYTGTESPLHF. CDR3 DNA: TGCGCCAGCAGCTATACAGGAACTGAGTCACCCCTCCACTTT.

This chain uses TRBV5-1 with TRBJ1-2; no firm D call. Germline CDR1 is SGHRS and CDR2 is YFSETQ. The CDR3 has 13 amino acids. Trimming took off 3 bases at V and 5 bases at J, with 11 bases between the two ends. The CDR3 loop is CASSSEVGYGYTF. DNA for the CDR3: TGCGCCAGCAGCTCTGAGGTCGGTTATGGCTACACCTTC.

This clone was seen a few times. Written as DNA, the CDR3 is TGTGCCAGCAGCCAGGGACTTCGCACCGGGGAGCTGTTTTTT. Protein product: CASSQGLRTGELFF. The genes are TRBV7-2 and TRBJ2-2; D perhaps matches TRBD2 (6 bases). Trimming pared 5 bases from V and 4 bases from J, leaving 11 bases between. The germline gives CDR1 SGHTA, CDR2 FQGNSA. This CDR3 spans 14 amino acids.

The chain is built from TRBV27 and TRBJ2-5, with 8 bases identical to TRBD1. V lost 5 bases, J lost 5 bases, and 22 bases stayed unmatched. The germline gives CDR1 MNHEY, CDR2 SMNVEV (reference sequence). The CDR3 consists of 19 residues. As DNA, the CDR3 is TGTGCCAGCAGTACCCTGGACAGGGCCTACCCTTATTACCCGGAGACCCAGTACTTC. This sequence encodes CASSTLDRAYPYYPETQYF.

This chain uses TRBV3-1 (or the pseudogene TRBV3-2) with TRBJ1-2; weak D call: TRBD1 (6 bases). The germline CDR1 and CDR2 sequences are LGHDT and YNNKEL (reference sequence). The CDR3 covers 15 residues. Trimming shortened V by 3 bases and J by 7 bases, and 18 bases separated the two germline ends. CDR3 residues: CASSHSSYRVSGYTF. The CDR3 region has the DNA TGTGCCAGCAGCCACTCCTCCTACAGGGTGAGTGGCTACACCTTC.

This clone has just one count. This chain joins TRBV20-1 and TRBJ1-2, with 10 positions matching TRBD1. CDR3 length: 11 amino acids. The V gene's germline CDR1 is DFQATT and CDR2 SNEGSKA (reference sequence). J gave up 8 bases and V 6 bases, and 3 bases lay outside the gene matches. CDR3 sequence: CSAGTGAGYTF. In DNA form, the CDR3 reads TGCAGTGCCGGGACAGGGGCCGGCTACACCTTC.

As to this clone: The sample contains more than one DNA sequence encoding this CDR3. The rearrangement uses TRBV2 and TRBJ2-7; 8 positions agree with TRBD1. CDR1 SNHLY and CDR2 FYNNEI come from the germline V gene. The CDR3 is 13 residues long. V trimming: 6 bases; J trimming: 2 bases; junction bases outside the gene matches: 3. As DNA, the CDR3 is TGTGCCAGCAGCGGACAGGGAACCTACGAGCAGTACTTC. Translated, it gives CASSGQGTYEQYF. The full variable domain, with the rest looked up from reference TRBV2 and TRBJ2-7, is EPEVTQTPSHQVTQMGQEVILRCVPISNHLYFYWYRQILGQKVEFLVSFYNNEISEKSEIFDDQFSVERPDGSNFTLKIRSTKLEDSAMYFCASSGQGTYEQYFGPGTRLTVT.

The chain recombines TRBV29-1 with TRBJ2-1, with a tentative D call TRBD2 (6 bases). Trimming pared 2 bases from V and 4 bases from J, leaving 15 bases between. The CDR3 is made up of 15 amino acids. Germline CDR1 and CDR2: SQVTM and ANQGSEA. CDR3 sequence (DNA): TGCAGCGTTGAAATAGCTAGCGAAGGTTACAATGAGCAGTTCTTC. Translation gives CSVEIASEGYNEQFF.

This rearrangement joins TRBV25-1 to TRBJ1-2; D gene ambiguous. From germline, CDR1 is MGHDK and CDR2 SYGVNS. Trimming took off 0 bases at V and 0 bases at J, with 5 bases between the two ends. The CDR3 length is 14 residues. CDR3 in amino acids: CASSEYGPNYGYTF. The CDR3 DNA sequence: TGTGCCAGCAGTGAATATGGCCCTAACTATGGCTACACCTTC.

The chain links TRBV5-4 to TRBJ1-1; D is undetermined. Germline lookup yields CDR1 SGHNT and CDR2 YYREEE (reference sequence). This CDR3 is built from 13 residues. Trimming took off 0 bases at V and 5 bases at J, with 8 bases between the two ends. In DNA form, the CDR3 reads TGTGCCAGCAGCTTGGGACCGGGGACTGAAGCTTTCTTT. It translates to CASSLGPGTEAFF.

This clone has only one observation. V gene TRBV27 combines with J gene TRBJ2-7, with D perhaps matching TRBD2 (6 bases). The CDR3 is made up of 12 amino acids. Germline CDR1 and CDR2: MNHEY and SMNVEV (reference sequence). The V and J ends lost 7 bases and 5 bases respectively, with 12 bases between them. CDR3 region: CASTGSRDEQYF. In nucleotides, the CDR3 is TGTGCCAGCACCGGGAGTCGGGACGAGCAGTACTTC.

The chain couples TRBV4-3 to TRBJ1-5; no definite D call. This CDR3 is built from 15 residues. V was clipped by 1 base and J by 6 bases, with 13 bases between them. Germline CDR1 and CDR2: LGHNA and YSLEER. The CDR3 region is CASSQAVRESQPQHF. The CDR3 coding sequence is TGCGCCAGCAGCCAAGCCGTGAGGGAGAGTCAGCCCCAGCATTTT.

This clone was detected once. The chain couples TRBV5-1 to TRBJ1-2, with TRBD1 matching over 8 bases. The CDR3 has 13 residues. The V gene end was trimmed by 0 bases and the J gene end by 8 bases; junction bases not matched to a gene: 3. Germline CDR1 reads SGHRS; CDR2 reads YFSETQ. The CDR3 sequence is CASSLAGGLGYTF. DNA of the CDR3: TGCGCCAGCAGCTTGGCAGGGGGCCTGGGCTACACCTTC.

This clone was seen only once. The chain has TRBV6-5 and TRBJ1-2, with a weak D call TRBD1 (5 bases). Per the germline V gene, CDR1 is MNHEY and CDR2 is SVGAGI. There are 13 residues in the CDR3. V dropped 2 bases and J dropped 9 bases, with 13 bases sitting between them. Here the CDR3 DNA reads TGTGCCAGCAGTTACGAGTCAGGGTTTAGCTACACCTTC. It yields the protein CASSYESGFSYTF.

The chain is built from TRBV5-1 and TRBJ2-3, with 10 positions matching TRBD1. Germline-derived CDR1 and CDR2 are SGHRS and YFSETQ. This CDR3 spans 16 amino acids. The ends lost 4 bases at V and 1 base at J; junction bases unmatched: 6. This CDR3 is CASSHSGTGGTDTQYF. CDR3 sequence (DNA): TGCGCCAGCAGCCACTCCGGGACAGGGGGCACAGATACGCAGTATTTT.

The rearrangement uses TRBV29-1 and TRBJ1-4; TRBD1 aligns across 9 bases. Germline CDR1 is SQVTM and CDR2 is ANQGSEA. The junction had 11 bases not matched to a gene; V was cut back by 1 base and J by 8 bases. There are 16 residues in the CDR3. The CDR3 DNA reads TGCAGCGTTGAAGTAGATACAGGGGGCCGGGAGGAAAAACTGTTTTTT. Translating it yields CSVEVDTGGREEKLFF.

The chain joins TRBV5-6 to TRBJ2-7; the D is unclear. This CDR3 region has 15 residues. Per germline, CDR1 SGHDT and CDR2 YYEEEE. V was cut by 0 bases and J by 0 bases, with 10 bases left in between. CDR3 in DNA: TGTGCCAGCAGCTTGGGTGCAGGTTTCTCCTACGAGCAGTACTTC. It specifies CASSLGAGFSYEQYF. Full variable domain (rest looked up from reference TRBV5-6 and TRBJ2-7): DAGVTQSPTHLIKTRGQQVTLRCSPKSGHDTVSWYQQALGQGPQFIFQYYEEEERQRGNFPDRFSGHQFPNYSSELNVNALLLGDSALYLCASSLGAGFSYEQYFGPGTRLTVT.

The gene calls are TRBV6-5 and TRBJ2-3; TRBD2 is a possible D gene (6 bases). Looked up from germline, CDR1 is MNHEY and CDR2 is SVGAGI. The germline V and J ends were trimmed by 5 bases and 5 bases, with 14 bases remaining between them. There are 14 residues in the CDR3. The CDR3 sequence: CASSNPWREDTQYF. CDR3 sequence (DNA): TGTGCCAGCAGTAATCCGTGGAGGGAAGATACGCAGTATTTT.

The chain links TRBV7-9 to TRBJ1-1; no definite D call. The V end was cut by 4 bases, the J end by 1 base, with 7 bases between. The CDR3 is made up of 13 amino acids. From germline, CDR1 is SEHNR and CDR2 FQNEAQ (reference sequence). Here the CDR3 DNA reads TGTGCCAGCAGCTATACCGGGAACACTGAAGCTTTCTTT. It is translated as CASSYTGNTEAFF. The full variable domain, its missing parts supplied by reference TRBV7-9 and TRBJ1-1, is DTGVSQNPRHKITKRGQNVTFRCDPISEHNRLYWYRQTLGQGPEFLTYFQNEAQLEKSRLLSDRFSAERPKGSFSTLEIQRTEQGDSAMYLCASSYTGNTEAFFGQGTRLTVV.

V gene TRBV19 combines with J gene TRBJ1-4; D remains ambiguous. The CDR3 consists of 14 residues. The germline gives CDR1 LNHDA, CDR2 SQIVND (reference sequence). V lost 2 bases, J lost 5 bases, and 9 bases lay in between. CDR3 DNA sequence: TGTGCCAGTAGTATAAGGCCGGGAAATGAAAAACTGTTTTTT. Residues: CASSIRPGNEKLFF.

The J gene is TRBJ1-6, the V gene TRBV30; D unresolved. CDR1 is GTSNPN, CDR2 SVGIG, per germline (reference sequence). The CDR3 is 12 residues long. The CDR3: CALQEYNSPLHF. CDR3 bases: TGTGCGTTACAAGAATATAATTCACCCCTCCACTTT.